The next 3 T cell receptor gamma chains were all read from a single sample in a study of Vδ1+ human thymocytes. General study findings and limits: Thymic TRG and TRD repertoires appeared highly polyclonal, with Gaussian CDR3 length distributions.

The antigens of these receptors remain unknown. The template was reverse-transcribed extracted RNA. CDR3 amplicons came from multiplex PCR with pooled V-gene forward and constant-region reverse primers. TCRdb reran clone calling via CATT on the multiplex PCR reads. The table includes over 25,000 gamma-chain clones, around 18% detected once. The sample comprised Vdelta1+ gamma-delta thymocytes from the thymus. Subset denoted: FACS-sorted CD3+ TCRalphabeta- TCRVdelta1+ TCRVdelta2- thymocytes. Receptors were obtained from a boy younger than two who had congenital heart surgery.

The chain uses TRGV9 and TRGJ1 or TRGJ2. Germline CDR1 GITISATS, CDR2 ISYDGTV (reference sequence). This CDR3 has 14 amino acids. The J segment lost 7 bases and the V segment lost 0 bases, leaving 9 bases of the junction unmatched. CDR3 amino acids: CALWEVRGEYKKLF. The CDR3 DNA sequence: TGTGCCTTGTGGGAGGTGCGAGGAGAATATAAGAAACTCTTT.

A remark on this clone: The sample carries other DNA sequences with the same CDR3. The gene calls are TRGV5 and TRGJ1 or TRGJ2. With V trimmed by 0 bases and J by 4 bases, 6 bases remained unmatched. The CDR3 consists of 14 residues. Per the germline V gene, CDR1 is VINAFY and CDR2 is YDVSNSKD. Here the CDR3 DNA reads TGTGCCACCTGGGACAGGCTCGGATATTATAAGAAACTCTTT. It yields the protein CATWDRLGYYKKLF.

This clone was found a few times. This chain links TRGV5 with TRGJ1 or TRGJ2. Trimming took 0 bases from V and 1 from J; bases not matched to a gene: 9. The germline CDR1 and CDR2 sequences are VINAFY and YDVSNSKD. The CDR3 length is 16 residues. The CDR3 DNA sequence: TGTGCCACCTGGGACAGGCACCGAAGTAATTATTATAAGAAACTCTTT. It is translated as CATWDRHRSNYYKKLF.